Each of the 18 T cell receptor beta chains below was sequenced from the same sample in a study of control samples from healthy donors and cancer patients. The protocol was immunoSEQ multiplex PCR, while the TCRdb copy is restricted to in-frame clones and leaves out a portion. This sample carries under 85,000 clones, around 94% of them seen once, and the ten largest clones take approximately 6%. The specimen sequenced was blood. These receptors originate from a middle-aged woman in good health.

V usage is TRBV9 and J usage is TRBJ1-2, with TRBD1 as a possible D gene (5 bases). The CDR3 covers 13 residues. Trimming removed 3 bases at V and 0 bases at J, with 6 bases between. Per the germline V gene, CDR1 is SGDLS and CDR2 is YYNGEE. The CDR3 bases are TGTGCCAGCAGCGAGGGGACTAACTATGGCTACACCTTC. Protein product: CASSEGTNYGYTF.

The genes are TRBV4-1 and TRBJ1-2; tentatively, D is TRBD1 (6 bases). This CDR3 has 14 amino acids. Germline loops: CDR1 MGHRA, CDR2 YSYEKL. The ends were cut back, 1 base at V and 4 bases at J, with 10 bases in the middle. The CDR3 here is CASSQVGTFYGYTF. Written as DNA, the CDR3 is TGCGCCAGCAGCCAAGTCGGGACATTCTATGGCTACACCTTC.

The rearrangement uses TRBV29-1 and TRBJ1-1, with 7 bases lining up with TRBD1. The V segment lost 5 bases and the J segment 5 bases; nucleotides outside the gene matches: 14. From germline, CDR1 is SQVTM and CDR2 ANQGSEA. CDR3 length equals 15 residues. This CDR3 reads CSVSDRDGIKTEAFF. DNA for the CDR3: TGCAGCGTTTCAGACAGGGATGGGATTAAGACTGAAGCTTTCTTT.

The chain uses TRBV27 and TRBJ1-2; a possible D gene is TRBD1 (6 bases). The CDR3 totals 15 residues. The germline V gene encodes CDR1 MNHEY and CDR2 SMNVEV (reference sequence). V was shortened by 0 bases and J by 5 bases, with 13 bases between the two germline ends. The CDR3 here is CASSLSGRGVYGYTF. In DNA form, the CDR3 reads TGTGCCAGCAGTTTATCGGGCAGGGGTGTGTATGGCTACACCTTC.

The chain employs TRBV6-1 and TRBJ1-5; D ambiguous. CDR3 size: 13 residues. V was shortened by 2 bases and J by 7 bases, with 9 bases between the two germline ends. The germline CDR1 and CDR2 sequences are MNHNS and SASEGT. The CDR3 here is CASSELELQPQHF. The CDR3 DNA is TGTGCCAGCAGTGAACTCGAGTTACAGCCCCAGCATTTT.

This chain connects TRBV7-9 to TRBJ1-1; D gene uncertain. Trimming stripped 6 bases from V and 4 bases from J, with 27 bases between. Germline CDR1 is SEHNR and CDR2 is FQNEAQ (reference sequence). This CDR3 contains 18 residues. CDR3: CASRLQAGPTPLVTEAFF. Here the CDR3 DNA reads TGTGCCAGCAGACTCCAAGCCGGGCCAACTCCTCTCGTCACTGAAGCTTTCTTT.

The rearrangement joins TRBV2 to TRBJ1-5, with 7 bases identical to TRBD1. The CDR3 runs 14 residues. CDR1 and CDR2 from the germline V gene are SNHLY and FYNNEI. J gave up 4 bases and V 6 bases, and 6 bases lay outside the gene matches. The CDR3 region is CASSPRQGNQPQHF. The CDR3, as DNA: TGTGCCAGCAGCCCTCGACAGGGTAATCAGCCCCAGCATTTT.

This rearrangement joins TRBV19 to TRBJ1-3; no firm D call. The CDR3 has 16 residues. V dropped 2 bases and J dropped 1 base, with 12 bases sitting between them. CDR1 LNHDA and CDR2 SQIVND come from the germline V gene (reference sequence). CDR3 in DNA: TGTGCCAGTAGTATACGGGAAACTTCATCTGGAAACACCATATATTTT. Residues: CASSIRETSSGNTIYF.

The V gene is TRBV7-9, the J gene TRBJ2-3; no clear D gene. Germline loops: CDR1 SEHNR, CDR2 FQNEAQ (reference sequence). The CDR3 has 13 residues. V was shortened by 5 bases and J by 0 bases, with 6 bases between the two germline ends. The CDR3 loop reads CASSPTSTDTQYF. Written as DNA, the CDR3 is TGTGCCAGCAGCCCAACGAGCACAGATACGCAGTATTTT.

In nucleotides, the CDR3 is TGTGCCAGTAGTAAGTTGGGACAGGGGAGGAACACTGAAGCTTTCTTT. Translated: CASSKLGQGRNTEAFF. The V and J genes are TRBV19 and TRBJ1-1, with 10 bases fitting TRBD1. V lost 4 bases and J lost 1; bases outside the gene matches: 6. The CDR3 covers 16 residues. CDR1 LNHDA and CDR2 SQIVND come from the germline V gene (reference sequence).

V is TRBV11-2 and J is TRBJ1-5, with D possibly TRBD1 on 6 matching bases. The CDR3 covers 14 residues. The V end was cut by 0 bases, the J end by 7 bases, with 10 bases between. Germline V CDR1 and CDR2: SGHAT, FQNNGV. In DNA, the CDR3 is TGTGCCAGCAGCTTAGATCACAGGGAACAGCCCCAGCATTTT. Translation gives CASSLDHREQPQHF. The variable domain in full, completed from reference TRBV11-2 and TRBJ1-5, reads EAGVAQSPRYKIIEKRQSVAFWCNPISGHATLYWYQQILGQGPKLLIQFQNNGVVDDSQLPKDRFSAERLKGVDSTLKIQPAKLEDSAVYLCASSLDHREQPQHFGDGTRLSIL.

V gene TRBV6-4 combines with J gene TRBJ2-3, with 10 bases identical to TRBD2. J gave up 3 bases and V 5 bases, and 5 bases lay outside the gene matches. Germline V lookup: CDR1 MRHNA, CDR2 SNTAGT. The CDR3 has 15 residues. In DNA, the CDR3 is TGTGCCAGCAGTCAAACTAGCGGGGCTACAGATACGCAGTATTTT. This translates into CASSQTSGATDTQYF.

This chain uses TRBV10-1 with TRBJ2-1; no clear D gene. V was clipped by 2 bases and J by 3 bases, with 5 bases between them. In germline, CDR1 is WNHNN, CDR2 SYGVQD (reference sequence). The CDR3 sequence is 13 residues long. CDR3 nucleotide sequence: TGCGCCAGCAGTGAGCATAGCTACAATGAGCAGTTCTTC. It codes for CASSEHSYNEQFF.

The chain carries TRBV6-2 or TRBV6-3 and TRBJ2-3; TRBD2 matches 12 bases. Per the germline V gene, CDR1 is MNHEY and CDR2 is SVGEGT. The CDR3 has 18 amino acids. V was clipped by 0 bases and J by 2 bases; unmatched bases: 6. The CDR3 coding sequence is TGTGCCAGCAGTTACTCCCCCCGACTAGCGGGGGTCACAGATACGCAGTATTTT. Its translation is CASSYSPRLAGVTDTQYF.

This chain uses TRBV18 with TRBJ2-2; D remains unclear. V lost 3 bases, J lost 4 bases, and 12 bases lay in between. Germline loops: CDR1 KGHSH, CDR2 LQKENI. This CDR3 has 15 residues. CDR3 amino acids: CASSPVSLFTGELFF. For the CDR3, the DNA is TGTGCCAGCTCACCCGTGTCACTTTTCACCGGGGAGCTGTTTTTT.

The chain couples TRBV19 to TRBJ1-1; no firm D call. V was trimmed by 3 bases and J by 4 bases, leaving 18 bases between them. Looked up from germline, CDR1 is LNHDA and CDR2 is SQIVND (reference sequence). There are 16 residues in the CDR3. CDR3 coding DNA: TGTGCCAGTAGTATCACACAGATTTATCGGGGCACTGAAGCTTTCTTT. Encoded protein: CASSITQIYRGTEAFF.

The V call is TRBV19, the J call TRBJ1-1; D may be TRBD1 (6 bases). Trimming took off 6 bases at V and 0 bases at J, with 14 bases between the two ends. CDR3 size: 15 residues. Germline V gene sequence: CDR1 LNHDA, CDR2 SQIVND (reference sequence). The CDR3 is CASRQTGQLNTEAFF. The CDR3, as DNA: TGTGCCAGTAGACAAACCGGACAGCTGAACACTGAAGCTTTCTTT.

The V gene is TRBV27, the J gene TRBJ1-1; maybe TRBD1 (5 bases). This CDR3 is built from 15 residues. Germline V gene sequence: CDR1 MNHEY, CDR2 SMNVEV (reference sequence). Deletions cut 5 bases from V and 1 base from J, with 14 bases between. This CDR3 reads CASSEGTGWNTEAFF. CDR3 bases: TGTGCCAGCAGTGAAGGGACGGGCTGGAACACTGAAGCTTTCTTT.